This T cell receptor (beta chain) originates from a study of sequential checkpoint blockade in melanoma. About the study: After both sequences, patients received maintenance nivolumab.

Germline V gives CDR1 SGDLS, CDR2 YYNGEE. The CDR3 loop spans 17 amino acids. The V gene lost 0 bases and the J gene lost 6 bases, with 21 bases spanning the gap. TCRdb keeps only in-frame clones here, not all; method: immunoSEQ multiplex PCR. Of 15,000 to 20,000 clones in the sample, approximately 69% were seen once. Treatment specified: randomized to nivolumab then ipilimumab (arm A) or the reverse (arm B). DNA-damaging chemotherapy had not been given to any patient beforehand. This clone was seen a few times. This chain joins TRBV9 and TRBJ1-1; D might be TRBD1 (6 bases). The TCR was taken from a human donor with melanoma. This material consisted of CD8+ T cells sorted from blood (inferred from file names), taken from a patient given nivolumab and ipilimumab in sequence. The CDR3 here is CASSVVSSRGISPEAFF. The DNA for the CDR3 is TGTGCCAGCAGCGTAGTAAGTTCGAGGGGGATCAGCCCTGAAGCTTTCTTT.